The present entry profiles one TCR beta chain with its context. This entry belongs to a study of blood T cell repertoires in COVID-19. Across the whole study: COVID-19 samples, acute and convalescent, were from the United States, Italy and Spain. Sources were T cells, B-cell-depleted T cells, or PBMCs; the material itself was cDNA or gDNA.

Germline values: CDR1 KGHSH, CDR2 LQKENI. The length of the CDR3 is 15 residues. V was trimmed by 3 bases and J by 4 bases, leaving 13 bases between them. Original methodology: Cell counts per sample came from amplifying reference gene primers. Method: immunoSEQ multiplex PCR; TCRdb's copy keeps in-frame clones and lacks some. V and J calls plus clone size are reproduced from that table; the DNA served to infer D and trimming. The sample includes fewer than 250,000 clones, roughly four fifths of them seen just once. The sample comprised peripheral blood. The chain is built from TRBV18 and TRBJ1-5; D perhaps matches TRBD1 (6 bases). The TCR originated in a woman between 65 and 79 years old with acute or convalescent COVID-19. The CDR3: CASSPLQGLNQPQHF. CDR3 DNA sequence: TGTGCCAGCTCACCGTTACAGGGATTGAATCAGCCCCAGCATTTT.